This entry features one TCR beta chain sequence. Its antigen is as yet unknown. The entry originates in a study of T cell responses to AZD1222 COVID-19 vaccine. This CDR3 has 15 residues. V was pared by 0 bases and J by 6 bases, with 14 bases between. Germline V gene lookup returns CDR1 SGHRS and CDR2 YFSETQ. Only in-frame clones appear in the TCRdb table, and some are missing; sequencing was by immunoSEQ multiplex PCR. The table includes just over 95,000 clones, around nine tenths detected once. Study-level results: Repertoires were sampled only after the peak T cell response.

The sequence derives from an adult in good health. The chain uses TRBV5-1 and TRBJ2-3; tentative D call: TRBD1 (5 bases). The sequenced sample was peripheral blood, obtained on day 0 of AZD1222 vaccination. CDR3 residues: CASSLASGWVDTQYF. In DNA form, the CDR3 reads TGCGCCAGCAGCTTGGCATCAGGGTGGGTGGATACGCAGTATTTT.